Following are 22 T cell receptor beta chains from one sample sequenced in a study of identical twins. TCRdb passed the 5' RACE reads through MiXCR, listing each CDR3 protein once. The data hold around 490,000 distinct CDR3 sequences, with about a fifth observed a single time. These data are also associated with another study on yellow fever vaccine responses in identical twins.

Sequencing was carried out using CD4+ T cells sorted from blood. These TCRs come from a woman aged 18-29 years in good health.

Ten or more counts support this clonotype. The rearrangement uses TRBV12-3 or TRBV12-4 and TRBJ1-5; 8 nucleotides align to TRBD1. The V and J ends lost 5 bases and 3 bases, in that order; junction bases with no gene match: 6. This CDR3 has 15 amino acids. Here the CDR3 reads CASSLGQGYNQPQHF. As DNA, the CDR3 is TGTGCCAGCAGTCTCGGACAGGGATACAATCAGCCCCAGCATTTT.

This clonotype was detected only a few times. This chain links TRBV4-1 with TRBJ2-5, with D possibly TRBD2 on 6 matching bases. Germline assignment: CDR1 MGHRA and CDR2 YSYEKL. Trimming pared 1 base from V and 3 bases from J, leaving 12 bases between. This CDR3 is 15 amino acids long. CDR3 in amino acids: CASSQGGTAKETQYF. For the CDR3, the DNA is TGCGCCAGCAGCCAAGGGGGGACTGCGAAAGAGACCCAGTACTTC.

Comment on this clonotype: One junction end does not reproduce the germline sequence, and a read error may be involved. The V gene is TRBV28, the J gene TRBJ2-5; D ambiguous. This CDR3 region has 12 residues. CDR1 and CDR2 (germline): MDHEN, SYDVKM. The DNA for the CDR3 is TGTGCCAGCGGTTTCTGGCCAGAGACCCAGTACTTC. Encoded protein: CASGFWPETQYF.

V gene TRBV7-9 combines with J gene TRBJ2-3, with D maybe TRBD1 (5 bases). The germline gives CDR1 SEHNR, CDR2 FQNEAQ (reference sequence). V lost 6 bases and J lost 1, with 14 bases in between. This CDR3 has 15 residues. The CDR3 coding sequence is TGTGCCAGCAGATCCTCTAGGGGTGGCACAGATACGCAGTATTTT. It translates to CASRSSRGGTDTQYF.

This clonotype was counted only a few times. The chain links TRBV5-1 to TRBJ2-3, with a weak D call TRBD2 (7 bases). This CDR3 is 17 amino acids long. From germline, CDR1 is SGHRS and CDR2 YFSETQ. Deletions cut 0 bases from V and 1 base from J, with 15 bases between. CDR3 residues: CASSLAGGGGRTDTQYF. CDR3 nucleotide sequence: TGCGCCAGCAGCTTGGCAGGAGGGGGGGGCCGCACAGATACGCAGTATTTT.

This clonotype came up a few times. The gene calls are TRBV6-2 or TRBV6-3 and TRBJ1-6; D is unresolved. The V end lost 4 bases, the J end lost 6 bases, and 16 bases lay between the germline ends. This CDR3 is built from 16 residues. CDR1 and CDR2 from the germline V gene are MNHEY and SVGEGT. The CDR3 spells CASSFAWAVGNSPLHF. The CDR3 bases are TGTGCCAGCAGTTTCGCGTGGGCCGTGGGTAATTCACCCCTCCACTTT.

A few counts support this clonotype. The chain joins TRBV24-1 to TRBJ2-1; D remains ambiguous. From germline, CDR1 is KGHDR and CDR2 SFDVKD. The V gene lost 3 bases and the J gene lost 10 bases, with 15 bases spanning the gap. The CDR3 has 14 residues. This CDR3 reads CATSDTPQYWEQFF. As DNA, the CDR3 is TGTGCCACCAGTGATACCCCCCAATACTGGGAGCAGTTCTTC.

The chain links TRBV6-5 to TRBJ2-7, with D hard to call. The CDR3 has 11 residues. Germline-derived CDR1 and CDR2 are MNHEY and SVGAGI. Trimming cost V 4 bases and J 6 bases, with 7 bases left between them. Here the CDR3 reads CASSSRSEQYF. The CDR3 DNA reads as TGTGCCAGCAGTTCACGGAGCGAGCAGTACTTC.

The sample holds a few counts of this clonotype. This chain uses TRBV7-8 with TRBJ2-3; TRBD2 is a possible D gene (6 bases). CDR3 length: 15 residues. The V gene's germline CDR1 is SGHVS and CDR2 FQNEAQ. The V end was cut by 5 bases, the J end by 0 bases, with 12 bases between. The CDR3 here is CASSRIAESTDTQYF. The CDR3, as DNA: TGTGCCAGCAGCCGAATAGCGGAGAGCACAGATACGCAGTATTTT.

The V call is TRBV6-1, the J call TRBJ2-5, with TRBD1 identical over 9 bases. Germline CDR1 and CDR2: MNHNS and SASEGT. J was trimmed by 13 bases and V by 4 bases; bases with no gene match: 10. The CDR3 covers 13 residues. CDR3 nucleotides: TGTGCCAGCAGTGTTCCGGGACAGGGAGAAAGGTACTTC. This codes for CASSVPGQGERYF.

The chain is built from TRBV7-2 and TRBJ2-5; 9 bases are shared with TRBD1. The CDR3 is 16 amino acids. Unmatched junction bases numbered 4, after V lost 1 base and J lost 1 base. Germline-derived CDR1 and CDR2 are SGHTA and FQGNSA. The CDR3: CASSLVSGQGQETQYF. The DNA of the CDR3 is TGTGCCAGCAGCTTAGTGTCGGGACAGGGCCAAGAGACCCAGTACTTC.

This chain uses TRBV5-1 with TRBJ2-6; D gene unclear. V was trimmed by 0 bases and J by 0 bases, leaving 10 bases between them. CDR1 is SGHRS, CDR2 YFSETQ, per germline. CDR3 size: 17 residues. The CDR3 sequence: CASSLAPANSGANVLTF. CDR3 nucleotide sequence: TGCGCCAGCAGCTTGGCCCCAGCCAACTCTGGGGCCAACGTCCTGACTTTC.

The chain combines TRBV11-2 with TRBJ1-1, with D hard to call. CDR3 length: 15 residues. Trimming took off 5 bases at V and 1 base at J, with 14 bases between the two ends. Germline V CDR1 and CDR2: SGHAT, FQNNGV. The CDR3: CASSQNWVGNTEAFF. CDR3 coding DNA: TGTGCCAGCAGCCAGAACTGGGTGGGGAACACTGAAGCTTTCTTT.

The CDR3 here is CASRERTGMNTEAFF. CDR3 nucleotide sequence: TGTGCCAGCAGGGAACGGACAGGTATGAACACTGAAGCTTTCTTT. The J gene is TRBJ1-1, the V gene TRBV28, with 7 positions matching TRBD1. Losses at the gene ends were 6 bases for V and 0 bases for J; bases not matched to a gene: 7. The germline V gene encodes CDR1 MDHEN and CDR2 SYDVKM. The CDR3 covers 15 residues.

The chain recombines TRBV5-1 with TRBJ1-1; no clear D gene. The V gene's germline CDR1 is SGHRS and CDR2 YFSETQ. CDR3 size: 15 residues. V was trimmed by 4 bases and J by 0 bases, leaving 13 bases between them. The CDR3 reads CASSPRGRMNTEAFF. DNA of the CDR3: TGCGCCAGCAGCCCCCGGGGAAGGATGAACACTGAAGCTTTCTTT.

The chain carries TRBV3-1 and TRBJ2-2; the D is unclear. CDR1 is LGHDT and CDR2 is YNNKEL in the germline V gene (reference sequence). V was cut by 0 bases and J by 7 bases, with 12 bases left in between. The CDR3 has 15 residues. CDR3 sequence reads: CASSQDDRRSGELFF. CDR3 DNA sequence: TGTGCCAGCAGCCAAGATGACCGACGAAGCGGGGAGCTGTTTTTT.

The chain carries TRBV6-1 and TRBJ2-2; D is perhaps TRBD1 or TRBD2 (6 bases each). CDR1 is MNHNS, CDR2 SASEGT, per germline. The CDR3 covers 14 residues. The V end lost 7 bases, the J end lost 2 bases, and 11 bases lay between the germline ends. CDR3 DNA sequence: TGTGCCAGCAAGGTGGGGGGCAACACCGGGGAGCTGTTTTTT. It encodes CASKVGGNTGELFF.

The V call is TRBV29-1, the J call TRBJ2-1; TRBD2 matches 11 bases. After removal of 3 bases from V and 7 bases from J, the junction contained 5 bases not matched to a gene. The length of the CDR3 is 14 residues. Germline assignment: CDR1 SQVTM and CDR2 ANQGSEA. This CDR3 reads CSVDTSGGLNEQFF. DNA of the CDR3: TGCAGCGTTGATACTAGCGGGGGCCTGAATGAGCAGTTCTTC.

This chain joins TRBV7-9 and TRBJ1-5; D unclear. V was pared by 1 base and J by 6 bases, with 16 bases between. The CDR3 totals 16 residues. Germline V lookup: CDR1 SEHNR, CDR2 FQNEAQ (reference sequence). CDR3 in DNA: TGTGCCAGCAGCTTAGAGGGTTCCGGGGAGGGTCAGCCCCAGCATTTT. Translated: CASSLEGSGEGQPQHF.

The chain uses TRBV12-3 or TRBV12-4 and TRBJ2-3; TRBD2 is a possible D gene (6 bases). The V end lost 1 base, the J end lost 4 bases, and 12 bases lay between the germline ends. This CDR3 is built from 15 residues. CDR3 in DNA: TGTGCCAGCAGTTTAGGGGACTTTACGGCAGATACGCAGTATTTT. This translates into CASSLGDFTADTQYF.

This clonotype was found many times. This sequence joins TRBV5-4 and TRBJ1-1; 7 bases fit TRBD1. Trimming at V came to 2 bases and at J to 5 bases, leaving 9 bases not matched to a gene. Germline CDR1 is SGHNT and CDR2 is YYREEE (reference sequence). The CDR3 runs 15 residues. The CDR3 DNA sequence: TGTGCCAGCAGCTTCATCGACGTCAGGGGGACTGAAGCTTTCTTT. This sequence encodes CASSFIDVRGTEAFF.

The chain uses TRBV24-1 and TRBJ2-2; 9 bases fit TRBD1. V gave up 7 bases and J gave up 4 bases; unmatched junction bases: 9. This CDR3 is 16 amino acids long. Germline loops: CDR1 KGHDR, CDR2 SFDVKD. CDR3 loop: CATRGTGTGPTGELFF. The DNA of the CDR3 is TGTGCCACCAGGGGGACCGGGACAGGGCCCACCGGGGAGCTGTTTTTT.